Ten or more counts support the clone carrying this TCR beta chain. What it recognizes is unknown. Newly diagnosed hyperthyroidism, duration under 2 months, in patients aged 18 to 65. Exclusion of a patient resulted from uncontrolled infection, other autoimmune disease, pregnancy or lactation. PBMCs were collected from an approximately 9.3 ml volume of fresh peripheral blood. The entry originates in a study of T cells in Graves' hyperthyroidism and ophthalmopathy. Notes on the study in general: A 13 V-J signature model discriminated ophthalmopathy versus stable hyperthyroidism.

TCR beta CDR3 regions were amplified from RNA transcripts. Using the HTBI primer set, a first-round RT-PCR was run on the TCR CDR3. TCRdb redid the calling of the multiplex PCR reads with MiXCR, one entry per CDR3 protein. Here the sample spans 250,000 to 300,000 distinct CDR3 sequences, 13% being singletons. Sample: blood. The clonotype was recovered from a woman aged 30 to 39 with Graves' hyperthyroidism that later progressed to Graves' ophthalmopathy.

CDR3 loop: CASSLGGTTNTGELFF. The CDR3 DNA reads as TGTGCCAGCAGTTTAGGAGGGACAACGAACACCGGGGAGCTGTTTTTT. The chain employs TRBV12-3 or TRBV12-4 and TRBJ2-2, with D maybe TRBD1 (6 bases). This CDR3 has 16 residues. The V end was cut by 1 base, the J end by 0 bases, with 9 bases between.